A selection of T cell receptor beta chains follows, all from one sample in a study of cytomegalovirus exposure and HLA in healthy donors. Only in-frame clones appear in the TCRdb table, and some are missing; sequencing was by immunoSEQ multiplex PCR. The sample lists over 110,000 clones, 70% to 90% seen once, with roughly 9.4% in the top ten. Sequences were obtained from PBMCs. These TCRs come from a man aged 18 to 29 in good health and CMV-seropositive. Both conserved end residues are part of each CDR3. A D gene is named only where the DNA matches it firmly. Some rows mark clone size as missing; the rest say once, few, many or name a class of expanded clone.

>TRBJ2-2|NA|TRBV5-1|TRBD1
CASSLDRGANTGELFF
TGCGCCAGCAGCTTGGACAGGGGCGCGAACACCGGGGAGCTGTTTTTT
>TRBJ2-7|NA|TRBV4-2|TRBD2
CASSQEPGSGRAYEQYF
TGTGCCAGCAGCCAAGAGCCCGGGAGTGGGAGGGCCTACGAGCAGTACTTC
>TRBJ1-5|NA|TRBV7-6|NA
CASSARPDQPQHF
TGTGCCAGCAGCGCCCGCCCGGATCAGCCCCAGCATTTT
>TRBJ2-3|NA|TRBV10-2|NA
CASRLGFTDTQYF
TGCGCCAGCAGACTAGGTTTTACAGATACGCAGTATTTT
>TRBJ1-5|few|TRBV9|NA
CASSPGLEGNQPQHF
TGTGCCAGCAGCCCCGGACTCGAAGGGAATCAGCCCCAGCATTTT
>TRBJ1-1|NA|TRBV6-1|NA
CASETVTTEAFF
TGTGCCAGCGAGACAGTAACCACTGAAGCTTTCTTT
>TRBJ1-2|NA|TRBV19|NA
CASKNRFTYGYTF
TGTGCCAGTAAAAACAGGTTCACCTATGGCTACACCTTC
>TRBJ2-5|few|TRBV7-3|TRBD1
CASSLGQGVKEETQYF
TGTGCCAGCAGCTTAGGACAGGGGGTAAAAGAAGAGACCCAGTACTTC
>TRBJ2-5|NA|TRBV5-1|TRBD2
CASSLGFTGLVRKETQYF
TGCGCCAGCAGCTTAGGATTCACGGGACTAGTACGCAAAGAGACCCAGTACTTC
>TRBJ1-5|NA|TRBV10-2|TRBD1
CASSVGDRVIKPQHF
TGCGCCAGCAGTGTGGGAGACAGGGTTATTAAGCCCCAGCATTTT
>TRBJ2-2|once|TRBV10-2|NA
CASKEVPHGELFF
TGCGCCAGCAAGGAGGTTCCCCACGGGGAGCTGTTTTTT
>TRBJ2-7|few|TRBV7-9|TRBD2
CASSSPSGALSSYEQYF
TGTGCCAGCAGCTCGCCTAGCGGGGCCCTAAGCTCCTACGAGCAGTACTTC
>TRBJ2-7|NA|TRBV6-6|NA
CASNQDSTYEQYF
TGTGCCAGCAATCAAGACAGTACCTACGAGCAGTACTTC
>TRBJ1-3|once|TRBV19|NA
CASSRAGNTIYF
TGTGCCAGTAGCAGGGCTGGAAACACCATATATTTT
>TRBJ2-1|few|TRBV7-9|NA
CASSWGELEGEQFF
TGTGCCAGCAGTTGGGGGGAACTAGAGGGTGAGCAGTTCTTC
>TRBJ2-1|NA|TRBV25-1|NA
CASTRGNNEQFF
TGTGCCAGCACGCGAGGGAACAATGAGCAGTTCTTC
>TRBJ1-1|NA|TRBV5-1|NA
CASSLTERTEAFF
TGCGCCAGCAGCTTAACGGAGCGCACTGAAGCTTTCTTT
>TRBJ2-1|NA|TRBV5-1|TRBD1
CASRAGGSRYNEQFF
TGCGCCAGCAGGGCAGGGGGTAGTAGGTACAATGAGCAGTTCTTC
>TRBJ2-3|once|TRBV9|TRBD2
CASSVGAGGLADTQYF
TGTGCCAGCAGCGTAGGAGCGGGGGGGCTCGCAGATACGCAGTATTTT